The 31 T cell receptor beta chains listed next were all sequenced from one sample in a study of beta chain features in type 1 diabetes. The study reverse transcribed the entire isolated RNA, so it sequenced expressed TCRB transcripts. Using immunoSEQ multiplex PCR, the repertoire was profiled, and TCRdb retains in-frame clones only, with some absent. The data show 500,000 to 700,000 clones, roughly 15% seen once. Sequencing input: naive CD4+ T cells from blood. The receptor set was obtained from a man between 18 and 29 years old in good health.

The sample holds a few counts of this clone. CDR3 in DNA: TGTGCCAGCAGCTACACCCGGACTAGCGGAGGAGATACGCAGTATTTT. Translated: CASSYTRTSGGDTQYF. The J gene is TRBJ2-3, the V gene TRBV13; TRBD2 agrees at 10 bases. Unmatched junction bases numbered 9, after V lost 4 bases and J lost 5 bases. This CDR3 spans 16 amino acids. Germline V gene data show CDR1 as PRHDT and CDR2 as FYEKMQ (reference sequence).

This clone appeared a few times. The rearrangement links TRBV7-9 to TRBJ2-3; 7 bases are a match to TRBD2. V lost 1 base to trimming and J lost 5 bases; unmatched junction nucleotides: 6. CDR1 SEHNR and CDR2 FQNEAQ come from the germline V gene (reference sequence). The CDR3 runs 15 residues. In DNA, the CDR3 is TGTGCCAGCAGCTTAGAGGGCGGGAGAGGAGATACGCAGTATTTT. Translated, it gives CASSLEGGRGDTQYF. The whole variable domain, filled in from reference TRBV7-9 and TRBJ2-3, reads DTGVSQNPRHKITKRGQNVTFRCDPISEHNRLYWYRQTLGQGPEFLTYFQNEAQLEKSRLLSDRFSAERPKGSFSTLEIQRTEQGDSAMYLCASSLEGGRGDTQYFGPGTRLTVL.

V is TRBV2 and J is TRBJ1-1; a weak D match, TRBD1 (6 bases). The CDR3 contains 13 residues. Germline V lookup: CDR1 SNHLY, CDR2 FYNNEI. The V end was cut by 7 bases, the J end by 4 bases, with 13 bases between. CDR3 loop: CASTEGGGTEAFF. CDR3 DNA: TGTGCCAGCACTGAGGGGGGTGGCACTGAAGCTTTCTTT.

The V and J genes are TRBV5-4 and TRBJ1-3; 9 nucleotides match TRBD1. CDR1 SGHNT and CDR2 YYREEE come from the germline V gene (reference sequence). V lost 5 bases, J lost 4 bases, and 7 bases stayed unmatched. The CDR3 totals 15 residues. As DNA, the CDR3 is TGTGCCAGCAGGGGGGGACAGGGCGAAGGAAACACCATATATTTT. This gives the protein CASRGGQGEGNTIYF. Complete variable domain (other parts from reference TRBV5-4 and TRBJ1-3): ETGVTQSPTHLIKTRGQQVTLRCSSQSGHNTVSWYQQALGQGPQFIFQYYREEENGRGNFPPRFSGLQFPNYSSELNVNALELDDSALYLCASRGGQGEGNTIYFGEGSWLTVV.

The chain joins TRBV7-9 to TRBJ1-1; D is ambiguous. The V gene's germline CDR1 is SEHNR and CDR2 FQNEAQ (reference sequence). V was shortened by 2 bases and J by 0 bases, with 16 bases between the two germline ends. The CDR3 covers 17 residues. In DNA form, the CDR3 reads TGTGCCAGCAGCTTAACCCTTGTAAGGAGCATGAACACTGAAGCTTTCTTT. Amino acids: CASSLTLVRSMNTEAFF.

This clone has only a few counts. V usage is TRBV30 and J usage is TRBJ1-6; a weak D match, TRBD1 (6 bases). V shed 5 bases and J shed 0 bases, with 8 bases lying between them. The germline V gene has CDR1 GTSNPN and CDR2 SVGIG (reference sequence). The CDR3 sequence is 14 residues long. CDR3 nucleotides: TGTGCCTGGCAGGGGAGCTCCTATAATTCACCCCTCCACTTT. Encoded protein: CAWQGSSYNSPLHF.

This clone was seen a handful of times. The chain has TRBV10-3 and TRBJ1-1; TRBD1 agrees at 9 bases. Per germline, CDR1 ENHRY and CDR2 SYGVKD. The J segment lost 1 base and the V segment lost 6 bases, leaving 3 bases of the junction unmatched. The CDR3 sequence is 14 residues long. The CDR3 nucleotides read TGTGCCATCAGACGGACAGGGGAGAACACTGAAGCTTTCTTT. Its translation: CAIRRTGENTEAFF.

This clone was seen only a few times. The rearrangement joins TRBV11-1 to TRBJ2-1, with D possibly matching TRBD1 (6 bases). The V end lost 5 bases, the J end lost 6 bases, and 11 bases lay between the germline ends. The CDR3 runs 13 residues. Germline CDR1 reads SGHAT; CDR2 reads FQDESV (reference sequence). CDR3 region: CASSPGVLNEQFF. CDR3 nucleotides: TGTGCCAGCAGCCCAGGGGTGCTCAATGAGCAGTTCTTC.

This clone has only a few counts. This sequence joins TRBV18 and TRBJ1-1; D call uncertain. CDR3 size: 15 residues. V was cut by 6 bases and J by 0 bases, with 14 bases left in between. Germline V CDR1 and CDR2: KGHSH, LQKENI. The CDR3 DNA is TGTGCCAGCTCCCCGGCCACGGGCTTGAACACTGAAGCTTTCTTT. Translated, it gives CASSPATGLNTEAFF. Supplemented by reference TRBV18 and TRBJ1-1, the full variable domain reads NAGVMQNPRHLVRRRGQEARLRCSPMKGHSHVYWYRQLPEEGLKFMVYLQKENIIDESGMPKERFSAEFPKEGPSILRIQQVVRGDSAAYFCASSPATGLNTEAFFGQGTRLTVV.

Only a few counts were recorded for this clone. The same CDR3 is also encoded by other DNA sequences in this sample. The V and J genes are TRBV6-5 and TRBJ2-7, with D unresolved. The CDR3 is 13 residues long. The germline CDR1 and CDR2 sequences are MNHEY and SVGAGI. Trimming shortened V by 6 bases and J by 0 bases, and 9 bases separated the two germline ends. DNA for the CDR3: TGTGCCAGCAGCCTACGGGCCTCCTACGAGCAGTACTTC. It translates to CASSLRASYEQYF.

This chain uses TRBV4-1 with TRBJ2-5, with D perhaps TRBD1 (7 bases). Per germline, CDR1 MGHRA and CDR2 YSYEKL. Trimming removed 2 bases at V and 2 bases at J, with 12 bases between. The CDR3 totals 15 residues. CDR3 loop: CASSQSQGGQETQYF. The CDR3 DNA reads as TGCGCCAGCAGCCAATCCCAGGGGGGTCAAGAGACCCAGTACTTC.

The chain joins TRBV28 to TRBJ1-2; D is uncertain. The length of the CDR3 is 12 residues. The germline V and J ends were trimmed by 5 bases and 2 bases, with 6 bases remaining between them. Germline lookup yields CDR1 MDHEN and CDR2 SYDVKM. This chain's CDR3 is CASSITNYGYTF. The CDR3 DNA reads TGTGCCAGCAGTATAACGAACTATGGCTACACCTTC.

This clone was seen a handful of times. V is TRBV29-1 and J is TRBJ2-1; no definite D call. V lost 7 bases and J lost 8, with 15 bases in between. The CDR3 extends over 12 amino acids. Per germline, CDR1 SQVTM and CDR2 ANQGSEA. DNA of the CDR3: TGCAGCGGCTACCGACTTGGAGATGAGCAGTTCTTC. Translating gives CSGYRLGDEQFF.

This clone was found a few times. The chain uses TRBV18 and TRBJ1-1, with TRBD1 matching over 9 bases. Trimming took 4 bases from V and 3 from J; bases not matched to a gene: 6. Germline-derived CDR1 and CDR2 are KGHSH and LQKENI. The CDR3 is 15 residues long. The CDR3 loop is CASSLTGGTYTEAFF. The CDR3 nucleotides are TGTGCCAGCTCACTTACAGGGGGCACCTACACTGAAGCTTTCTTT. Combining the CDR3 with reference TRBV18 and TRBJ1-1 gives the whole variable domain NAGVMQNPRHLVRRRGQEARLRCSPMKGHSHVYWYRQLPEEGLKFMVYLQKENIIDESGMPKERFSAEFPKEGPSILRIQQVVRGDSAAYFCASSLTGGTYTEAFFGQGTRLTVV.

This clone turned up a few times. The chain employs TRBV10-3 and TRBJ1-1, with 7 bases aligning to TRBD1. V gave up 6 bases and J gave up 1 base; unmatched junction bases: 5. The CDR3 contains 14 residues. Germline-derived CDR1 and CDR2 are ENHRY and SYGVKD. In DNA form, the CDR3 reads TGTGCCATCAGGCAGACAGGGAGGAACACTGAAGCTTTCTTT. This gives the protein CAIRQTGRNTEAFF.

This clone has just a few counts. The V call is TRBV30, the J call TRBJ1-3; tentatively, D is TRBD1 (5 bases). Germline CDR1 is GTSNPN and CDR2 is SVGIG (reference sequence). This CDR3 is built from 15 residues. V dropped 0 bases and J dropped 5 bases, with 14 bases sitting between them. This CDR3 reads CAWSVSGLPRNTIYF. Written as DNA, the CDR3 is TGTGCCTGGAGTGTTTCGGGGCTTCCTAGAAACACCATATATTTT.

The chain joins TRBV4-1 to TRBJ1-5; 11 bases agree with TRBD1. V shed 0 bases, J shed 6 bases, and the junction held 4 bases outside the gene matches. Germline CDR1 reads MGHRA; CDR2 reads YSYEKL. The CDR3 sequence is 16 residues long. The CDR3 reads CASSQERTGGGQPQHF. CDR3 sequence (DNA): TGCGCCAGCAGCCAAGAAAGGACAGGGGGCGGTCAGCCCCAGCATTTT.

This clone was detected only a few times. The chain is built from TRBV7-3 and TRBJ2-3; 9 bases agree with TRBD1. The ends lost 1 base at V and 2 bases at J; junction bases unmatched: 13. CDR1 SGHTA and CDR2 FQGTGA come from the germline V gene. This CDR3 is built from 19 residues. The CDR3 here is CASSLSPGQGGLPTDTQYF. The CDR3 region has the DNA TGTGCCAGCAGCTTAAGCCCGGGACAGGGTGGCCTGCCCACAGATACGCAGTATTTT.

This clone was detected only a few times. CDR3 loop: CASSLESRTSGRINEQFF. DNA for the CDR3: TGTGCCAGCAGCTTGGAGTCCCGGACTAGCGGGAGGATCAATGAGCAGTTCTTC. V is TRBV5-6 and J is TRBJ2-1; 14 bases are a match to TRBD2. The CDR3 totals 18 residues. After removal of 0 bases from V and 6 bases from J, the junction contained 8 bases not matched to a gene. Looked up from germline, CDR1 is SGHDT and CDR2 is YYEEEE.

This clone came up a few times. V gene TRBV5-1 combines with J gene TRBJ1-5; TRBD1 might be the D (5 bases). Germline V CDR1 and CDR2: SGHRS, YFSETQ. The V end lost 4 bases, the J end lost 6 bases, and 14 bases lay between the germline ends. The CDR3 contains 14 residues. The CDR3 protein is CASSATRGSQPQHF. CDR3 in DNA: TGCGCCAGCAGCGCCACTAGGGGAAGTCAGCCCCAGCATTTT.

A few counts support this clone. The chain combines TRBV28 with TRBJ2-1; D call uncertain. The CDR3 runs 13 residues. Trimming pared 3 bases from V and 7 bases from J, leaving 10 bases between. CDR1 and CDR2 from the germline V gene are MDHEN and SYDVKM. The CDR3 region is CASSLRFKNEQFF. CDR3 DNA sequence: TGTGCCAGCAGTTTGCGTTTTAAGAATGAGCAGTTCTTC.

This clone turned up a few times. The chain joins TRBV28 to TRBJ2-4, with no clear D. The V gene's germline CDR1 is MDHEN and CDR2 SYDVKM. The CDR3 sequence is 11 residues long. V was pared by 3 bases and J by 15 bases, with 12 bases between. This chain's CDR3 is CASSFSGRRYF. The CDR3 DNA reads TGTGCCAGCAGTTTTTCTGGACGACGGTACTTC. The full variable domain, rest sourced from reference TRBV28 and TRBJ2-4, is DVKVTQSSRYLVKRTGEKVFLECVQDMDHENMFWYRQDPGLGLRLIYFSYDVKMKEKGDIPEGYSVSREKKERFSLILESASTNQTSMYLCASSFSGRRYFGAGTRLSVL.

This clone was seen only once. V and J are TRBV2 and TRBJ2-7; the D gene is possibly TRBD2 (6 bases). CDR1 and CDR2 from the germline V gene are SNHLY and FYNNEI. This CDR3 spans 15 amino acids. V lost 1 base to trimming and J lost 4 bases, with 14 bases between them. The chain's CDR3 is CASSEEAGSYYEQYF. DNA for the CDR3: TGTGCCAGCAGTGAAGAGGCGGGGTCCTATTACGAGCAGTACTTC. The full variable domain, rest sourced from reference TRBV2 and TRBJ2-7, is EPEVTQTPSHQVTQMGQEVILRCVPISNHLYFYWYRQILGQKVEFLVSFYNNEISEKSEIFDDQFSVERPDGSNFTLKIRSTKLEDSAMYFCASSEEAGSYYEQYFGPGTRLTVT.

This clone was picked up a small number of times. The rearrangement links TRBV10-3 to TRBJ2-1; tentatively, D is TRBD2 (6 bases). V gave up 2 bases and J gave up 9 bases, with 11 bases separating them. CDR1 is ENHRY, CDR2 SYGVKD, per germline. This CDR3 spans 13 amino acids. The CDR3 sequence: CAISEPGGAEQFF. CDR3 bases: TGTGCCATCAGTGAGCCGGGCGGGGCTGAGCAGTTCTTC.

The DNA of the CDR3 is TGTGCCAGCAGTGAATGGTTAGGACAGGGTGGCACCGGGGAGCTGTTTTTT. Translated: CASSEWLGQGGTGELFF. V gene TRBV6-1 combines with J gene TRBJ2-2, with 8 bases matching TRBD1. The ends lost 2 bases at V and 4 bases at J; junction bases unmatched: 9. The CDR3 is 17 amino acids. The germline gives CDR1 MNHNS, CDR2 SASEGT.

This clone was seen more than once but under ten times. This rearrangement joins TRBV4-3 to TRBJ2-3; TRBD1 matches 11 bases. CDR1 and CDR2 (germline): LGHNA, YSLEER. J lost 5 bases, V lost 2 bases, and 3 bases had no gene match. The CDR3 covers 15 residues. The CDR3 bases are TGCGCCAGCAGCCAACCGGGACAGGGGGAAGATACGCAGTATTTT. It specifies CASSQPGQGEDTQYF.

This rearrangement joins TRBV7-3 to TRBJ2-1; D is ambiguous. Per germline, CDR1 SGHTA and CDR2 FQGTGA. The CDR3 loop spans 12 amino acids. Trimming stripped 5 bases from V and 7 bases from J, with 9 bases between. CDR3 loop: CASSPAGNEQFF. CDR3 DNA sequence: TGTGCCAGCAGCCCGGCCGGGAATGAGCAGTTCTTC.

This clone showed up just a few times. The CDR3 nucleotides are TGTGCCAGCAGCGGCCCTAGCACAGATACGCAGTATTTT. Residues: CASSGPSTDTQYF. V gene TRBV7-3 combines with J gene TRBJ2-3; D remains ambiguous. CDR3 length equals 13 residues. Germline V gene data show CDR1 as SGHTA and CDR2 as FQGTGA. The V end was cut by 5 bases, the J end by 0 bases, with 6 bases between.

The chain uses TRBV25-1 and TRBJ1-2; weak D call: TRBD1 (5 bases). V was clipped by 3 bases and J by 2 bases, with 13 bases between them. Germline CDR1 and CDR2: MGHDK and SYGVNS. CDR3 length: 15 residues. This CDR3 is CASSDRDFPNYGYTF. The CDR3 nucleotides are TGTGCCAGCAGTGACCGGGACTTCCCAAACTATGGCTACACCTTC.

The chain is built from TRBV5-1 and TRBJ2-5; 9 nucleotides match TRBD1. The CDR3 has 14 residues. CDR1 is SGHRS and CDR2 is YFSETQ in the germline V gene. The trim removed 0 bases at V and 4 bases at J, leaving 1 base unmatched. CDR3 residues: CASSLGTGVETQYF. CDR3 bases: TGCGCCAGCAGCTTGGGGACAGGGGTAGAGACCCAGTACTTC.

The chain couples TRBV28 to TRBJ2-7, with D perhaps given as TRBD1 or TRBD2 (6 bases each). The ends were cut back, 3 bases at V and 6 bases at J, with 15 bases in the middle. The germline gives CDR1 MDHEN, CDR2 SYDVKM. CDR3 length: 14 amino acids. The CDR3 spells CASSLWGARVEQYF. In nucleotides, the CDR3 is TGTGCCAGCAGTTTGTGGGGGGCGCGAGTCGAGCAGTACTTC.